These T cell receptor beta chains were read from a single sample in a study of T cell repertoires in cytomegalovirus infection. A single record per CDR3 protein comes from TCRdb applying MiXCR to the reads. The sample holds approximately 750,000 distinct CDR3 sequences, approximately 40% seen once. The material sequenced was PBMCs. These TCRs come from a human donor in good health (CMV status not recorded). Some clones in this sample may be carry-over from other donors' samples. Both conserved end residues are part of each CDR3. The order of the fields is V gene, J gene, clone size, D gene, CDR3 protein, CDR3 DNA. D genes are given only for firm matches. Clone size is shown for a subset of rows, as once, few, many or a class of expanded clone.

v_call: TRBV7-2
j_call: TRBJ1-2
clone_size: many
d_call: -
cdr3_aa: CASSLGPDTAGGYTF
cdr3_nt: TGTGCCAGCAGCTTAGGTCCCGATACCGCAGGCGGCTACACCTTC

v_call: TRBV7-2
j_call: TRBJ1-2
clone_size: many
d_call: TRBD1
cdr3_aa: CASSSDRGDYGYTF
cdr3_nt: TGTGCCAGCAGCTCGGACAGGGGTGACTATGGCTACACCTTC

v_call: TRBV20-1
j_call: TRBJ1-5
clone_size: -
d_call: -
cdr3_aa: CSARDHGNQPQHF
cdr3_nt: TGCAGTGCTAGAGATCACGGAAATCAGCCCCAGCATTTT

v_call: TRBV28
j_call: TRBJ1-2
clone_size: few
d_call: -
cdr3_aa: CASSRQLRNYGYTF
cdr3_nt: TGTGCCAGCAGCAGACAGTTACGGAACTATGGCTACACCTTC

v_call: TRBV9
j_call: TRBJ1-2
clone_size: few
d_call: TRBD1
cdr3_aa: CASSVSRQGGSYGYTF
cdr3_nt: TGTGCCAGCAGCGTATCCCGACAGGGTGGAAGCTATGGCTACACCTTC

v_call: TRBV6-6
j_call: TRBJ1-1
clone_size: few
d_call: TRBD1
cdr3_aa: CASSMGQENTEAFF
cdr3_nt: TGTGCCAGCAGTATGGGACAGGAGAACACTGAAGCTTTCTTT

v_call: TRBV12-3/TRBV12-4
j_call: TRBJ2-5
clone_size: few
d_call: TRBD2
cdr3_aa: CASSSTGGVRTQYF
cdr3_nt: TGTGCCAGCAGTTCCACGGGGGGAGTAAGGACCCAGTACTTC

v_call: TRBV27
j_call: TRBJ1-1
clone_size: few
d_call: TRBD1
cdr3_aa: CASRPGTGAPTNTEAFF
cdr3_nt: TGTGCCAGCAGGCCAGGGACAGGGGCTCCTACGAACACTGAAGCTTTCTTT

v_call: TRBV7-8
j_call: TRBJ2-1
clone_size: -
d_call: TRBD1
cdr3_aa: CASSQVRTGLYNEQFF
cdr3_nt: TGTGCCAGCAGCCAGGTCCGGACAGGGCTCTACAATGAGCAGTTCTTC

v_call: TRBV6-2/TRBV6-3
j_call: TRBJ2-4
clone_size: -
d_call: TRBD2
cdr3_aa: CASKASGGAAYIQYF
cdr3_nt: TGTGCCAGCAAGGCGAGCGGGGGGGCTGCGTACATTCAGTACTTC

v_call: TRBV19
j_call: TRBJ2-7
clone_size: -
d_call: -
cdr3_aa: CASSIGGIGYEQYF
cdr3_nt: TGTGCCAGTAGTATAGGGGGGATCGGGTACGAGCAGTACTTC

v_call: TRBV7-2
j_call: TRBJ2-3
clone_size: -
d_call: -
cdr3_aa: CASSLQGSKDTQYF
cdr3_nt: TGTGCCAGCAGCTTACAGGGGAGTAAGGATACGCAGTATTTT

v_call: TRBV28
j_call: TRBJ1-2
clone_size: -
d_call: -
cdr3_aa: CANSFRGRHGYTF
cdr3_nt: TGTGCCAACAGTTTCCGGGGGCGCCATGGCTACACCTTC

v_call: TRBV6-5
j_call: TRBJ1-1
clone_size: -
d_call: -
cdr3_aa: CASRLGVGATEAFF
cdr3_nt: TGTGCCAGCAGACTTGGGGTAGGGGCGACTGAAGCTTTCTTT

v_call: TRBV12-3/TRBV12-4
j_call: TRBJ2-7
clone_size: many
d_call: TRBD1
cdr3_aa: CASSLWTGGHEQYF
cdr3_nt: TGTGCCAGCAGTTTATGGACAGGGGGCCACGAGCAGTACTTC

v_call: TRBV27
j_call: TRBJ2-1
clone_size: few
d_call: -
cdr3_aa: CASSLSFGGYEQFF
cdr3_nt: TGTGCCAGCAGTTTATCGTTCGGGGGATATGAGCAGTTCTTC

v_call: TRBV12-3/TRBV12-4
j_call: TRBJ2-1
clone_size: few
d_call: -
cdr3_aa: CASSYSQRYYNEQFF
cdr3_nt: TGTGCCAGCAGTTACTCACAGAGATACTACAATGAGCAGTTCTTC

v_call: TRBV6-6
j_call: TRBJ1-1
clone_size: -
d_call: -
cdr3_aa: CASSRKSPRPGGDTEAFF
cdr3_nt: TGTGCCAGCAGCCGCAAATCCCCGAGACCCGGCGGGGACACTGAAGCTTTCTTT

v_call: TRBV28
j_call: TRBJ1-1
clone_size: few
d_call: -
cdr3_aa: CASSLLSSTEAFF
cdr3_nt: TGTGCCAGCAGTTTATTGTCGAGCACTGAAGCTTTCTTT

v_call: TRBV29-1
j_call: TRBJ2-6
clone_size: few
d_call: TRBD1
cdr3_aa: CSAGGYAGANVLTF
cdr3_nt: TGCAGCGCAGGGGGCTACGCTGGGGCCAACGTCCTGACTTTC

v_call: TRBV28
j_call: TRBJ2-7
clone_size: few
d_call: -
cdr3_aa: CASRVSNSYEQYF
cdr3_nt: TGTGCCAGCAGGGTAAGCAACTCCTACGAGCAGTACTTC

v_call: TRBV19
j_call: TRBJ2-1
clone_size: -
d_call: -
cdr3_aa: CASSIDSGYNEQFF
cdr3_nt: TGTGCCAGTAGTATAGACTCGGGGTACAATGAGCAGTTCTTC

v_call: TRBV28
j_call: TRBJ2-4
clone_size: many
d_call: TRBD1
cdr3_aa: CATSRDRDFLQYF
cdr3_nt: TGTGCCACCTCCCGGGACAGGGACTTTCTTCAGTACTTC

v_call: TRBV5-1
j_call: TRBJ2-3
clone_size: few
d_call: TRBD2
cdr3_aa: CASRREGDTQYF
cdr3_nt: TGCGCCAGCAGGCGGGAGGGGGATACGCAGTATTTT